These T cell receptor beta chains were read from a single sample in a study of CD8 T cells in Susac syndrome. One entry per CDR3 protein, called by TCRdb with MiXCR from the immunoSEQ multiplex PCR reads. The sample records 100,000 to 150,000 distinct CDR3 sequences, 90% to 95% being singletons. The sequenced sample consisted of CD8+ T cells from PBMCs. The receptors derive from a human donor with Susac syndrome. CDR3s include the opening cysteine and the closing phenylalanine or tryptophan. D genes are given only for firm matches. Not all rows give a size; the values are once, few, many and, for expanded clones, a class.

>NA|TRBJ2-2|NA|TRBV4-3
CASSQDRGLSGGELFF
TGCGCCAGCAGCCAAGATCGGGGGCTCAGTGGCGGGGAGCTGTTTTTT
>NA|TRBJ1-4|NA|TRBV12-3/TRBV12-4
CASSPDGTNEKLFF
TGTGCCAGCAGTCCGGACGGAACTAATGAAAAACTGTTTTTT
>NA|TRBJ2-3|NA|TRBV29-1
CSVRTGEADTQYF
TGCAGCGTCCGAACAGGGGAGGCAGATACGCAGTATTTT
>NA|TRBJ1-2|NA|TRBV9
CASSGAGPTINYGYTF
TGTGCCAGCAGTGGAGCGGGGCCCACAATTAACTATGGCTACACCTTC
>NA|TRBJ1-3|NA|TRBV4-1
CASSQVIGGGNTIYF
TGCGCCAGCAGCCAAGTTATTGGGGGTGGAAACACCATATATTTT
>NA|TRBJ2-5|TRBD2|TRBV19
CASSSLAGGPISVQYF
TGTGCCAGTAGTTCTTTAGCGGGAGGCCCGATAAGTGTCCAGTACTTC
>NA|TRBJ2-1|NA|TRBV4-2
CASSQVGSDRYNEQFF
TGTGCCAGCAGCCAAGTTGGTAGCGACCGCTACAATGAGCAGTTCTTC
>NA|TRBJ1-6|NA|TRBV6-6
CASFDPGVSPLHF
TGTGCCAGTTTCGACCCAGGGGTATCACCCCTCCACTTT
>NA|TRBJ2-7|TRBD1|TRBV20-1
CSAGPRTGAYEQYF
TGCAGTGCTGGTCCTAGGACAGGGGCCTACGAGCAGTACTTC
>once|TRBJ1-5|TRBD1|TRBV11-2
CASSFGQGNQPQHF
TGTGCCAGCAGCTTCGGACAGGGAAATCAGCCCCAGCATTTT
>few|TRBJ1-1|NA|TRBV4-2
CASRQMNTEAFF
TGTGCCAGCAGGCAGATGAACACTGAAGCTTTCTTT
>NA|TRBJ1-1|TRBD1|TRBV25-1
CASSASDRVGPEAFF
TGTGCCAGCAGTGCCAGCGACAGGGTGGGACCTGAAGCTTTCTTT
>NA|TRBJ2-3|NA|TRBV4-3
CASSPGGSDTQYF
TGCGCCAGCAGCCCAGGGGGGTCAGATACGCAGTATTTT
>NA|TRBJ2-7|NA|TRBV12-5
CASGNRVLGSASYEQYF
TGTGCTAGTGGAAATAGGGTTCTAGGGTCGGCATCCTACGAGCAGTACTTC
>NA|TRBJ2-1|NA|TRBV20-1
CSASQLEEQFF
TGCAGTGCTAGTCAACTAGAAGAGCAGTTCTTC
>NA|TRBJ1-1|NA|TRBV9
CASSATTSSYPMNTEAFF
TGTGCCAGCAGCGCGACGACATCGTCCTACCCCATGAACACTGAAGCTTTCTTT
>NA|TRBJ2-5|TRBD2|TRBV27
CASSPLAGGPWKETQYF
TGTGCCAGCAGCCCCCTAGCGGGGGGGCCTTGGAAAGAGACCCAGTACTTC
>NA|TRBJ2-7|TRBD1|TRBV30
CACTRQGLSYEQYF
TGTGCCTGTACCAGACAGGGTCTCTCCTACGAGCAGTACTTC
>NA|TRBJ2-3|NA|TRBV12-3/TRBV12-4
CASSFPEPDTQYF
TGTGCCAGCAGTTTCCCGGAGCCAGATACGCAGTATTTT
>NA|TRBJ2-7|NA|TRBV20-1
CSATTAQTYEQYF
TGCAGTGCCACGACAGCCCAGACCTACGAGCAGTACTTC
>NA|TRBJ2-5|NA|TRBV7-8
CAITETGPFRETQYF
TGTGCCATTACAGAGACGGGTCCCTTCAGGGAGACCCAGTACTTC
>NA|TRBJ2-1|NA|TRBV7-2
CASSLVHNEQFF
TGTGCCAGCAGCCTCGTTCACAATGAGCAGTTCTTC
>NA|TRBJ2-5|NA|TRBV12-3/TRBV12-4
CASSFSSEETQYF
TGTGCCAGCAGTTTTTCCAGCGAAGAGACCCAGTACTTC
>once|TRBJ2-7|NA|TRBV7-9
CASSASSYEQYF
TGTGCCAGCTCAGCTAGCTCCTACGAGCAGTACTTC
>NA|TRBJ1-1|NA|TRBV16
CASSQGLNTEAFF
TGTGCCAGCAGTCAGGGTTTGAACACTGAAGCTTTCTTT
>NA|TRBJ1-1|NA|TRBV6-2/TRBV6-3
CASSSAGESTEAFF
TGTGCCAGCAGTTCGGCGGGGGAGAGCACTGAAGCTTTCTTT
>NA|TRBJ2-1|TRBD2|TRBV20-1
CSASSVAGVSGEQFF
TGCAGTGCTAGTTCGGTAGCGGGAGTATCCGGAGAGCAGTTCTTC
>NA|TRBJ2-1|NA|TRBV5-4
CASSPSSEGYNEQFF
TGTGCCAGCAGCCCGAGTAGCGAGGGGTACAATGAGCAGTTCTTC
>NA|TRBJ1-2|NA|TRBV5-1
CASMGITNYGYTF
TGCGCCAGCATGGGTATTACTAACTATGGCTACACCTTC
>NA|TRBJ2-1|TRBD2|TRBV11-1
CASSPTGLAAYNEQFF
TGTGCCAGCAGCCCAACGGGACTAGCAGCCTACAATGAGCAGTTCTTC
>NA|TRBJ1-1|TRBD1|TRBV10-3
CAISNSGGETEAFF
TGTGCCATCAGTAATTCAGGGGGCGAGACTGAAGCTTTCTTT
>NA|TRBJ2-7|NA|TRBV7-8
CASTRSLGDSYEQYF
TGTGCCAGCACCCGATCTCTGGGGGACTCCTACGAGCAGTACTTC